Listed below are T cell receptor beta chains from one sample, sequenced in a study of CD4 T cells in relation to SARS-CoV-2 and coronaviruses. Sequenced by immunoSEQ multiplex PCR; TCRdb stores in-frame clones only, minus some. The profile shows 15,000 to 25,000 clones, 77% of them singletons. Their specific antigens are unknown. Sequenced material: CD4+ T cells from PBMCs, cultured in vitro. The receptors were gathered from a human donor in good health. CDR3s include the opening cysteine and the closing phenylalanine or tryptophan. D genes are given only for firm matches. Not every row has a clone size; where given, it reads once, few, many or a size class.

J gene,D gene,V gene,clone size,CDR3 DNA,CDR3 protein
TRBJ2-7,-,TRBV6-2/TRBV6-3,-,TGTGCCAGCAGTTACAGGGCAGGGGCCTACGAGCAGTACTTC,CASSYRAGAYEQYF
TRBJ1-5,-,TRBV6-2/TRBV6-3,-,TGTGCCAGCAGTTACCGAACACAGCCCCAGCATTTT,CASSYRTQPQHF
TRBJ2-1,-,TRBV11-2,once,TGTGCCAGCAGCTTACGAGGCTCCTACAATGAGCAGTTCTTC,CASSLRGSYNEQFF
TRBJ2-5,TRBD1,TRBV5-1,-,TGCGCCAGCAGCCACGGACAGGGGAGTGGGTTAGACTTC,CASSHGQGSGLDF
TRBJ2-5,TRBD1,TRBV10-3,-,TGTGCCATCAGTGAGCAAACAGGGGGCCAAGAGACCCAGTACTTC,CAISEQTGGQETQYF
TRBJ1-5,-,TRBV5-1,-,TGCGCCAGCAGCTTGCTAGGGAACAATCAGCCCCAGCATTTT,CASSLLGNNQPQHF
TRBJ2-7,TRBD2,TRBV5-4,few,TGTGCCAGCAGCTTGGCGGGGGGACTTCCCAAAGAGCAGTACTTC,CASSLAGGLPKEQYF
TRBJ1-5,-,TRBV30,-,TGTGCCTGGAGTGTTGAGGACAATCAGCCCCAGCATTTT,CAWSVEDNQPQHF
TRBJ1-3,-,TRBV11-2,once,TGTGCCAGCAGCCCAGACGGACGCTCTGGAAACACCATATATTTT,CASSPDGRSGNTIYF
TRBJ2-1,-,TRBV7-7,-,TGTGCCAGCAGCAGCAGTAACGGGGGAACACAGTTCTTC,CASSSSNGGTQFF
TRBJ2-5,-,TRBV6-5,-,TGTGCCAGCAGTTCGGAGGGGGAGACCCAGTACTTC,CASSSEGETQYF
TRBJ1-1,-,TRBV6-2/TRBV6-3,once,TGTGCCAGCAGTTACGAGTCGAACACTGAAGCTTTCTTT,CASSYESNTEAFF
TRBJ1-6,TRBD1,TRBV28,-,TGTGCCAGCAGGTCGACAGGGCGGCATTCACCCCTCCACTTT,CASRSTGRHSPLHF
TRBJ2-1,-,TRBV3-1/TRBV3-2,-,TGTGCCAGCAGCCAAGATTGGGGGTCGGGGAACAGAGAGCAGTTCTTC,CASSQDWGSGNREQFF
TRBJ1-5,TRBD1,TRBV11-2,-,TGTGCCAGCAGCTTAAGAGGGACAGCTAATCAGCCCCAGCATTTT,CASSLRGTANQPQHF
TRBJ1-2,-,TRBV28,once,TGTGCCAGCAGTTTCCCAGACGGGAACTATGGCTACACCTTC,CASSFPDGNYGYTF
TRBJ2-1,TRBD2,TRBV4-3,-,TGCGCCAGCAGCCAAGATCGCGGGGGGGCCGTCAATGAGCAGTTCTTC,CASSQDRGGAVNEQFF